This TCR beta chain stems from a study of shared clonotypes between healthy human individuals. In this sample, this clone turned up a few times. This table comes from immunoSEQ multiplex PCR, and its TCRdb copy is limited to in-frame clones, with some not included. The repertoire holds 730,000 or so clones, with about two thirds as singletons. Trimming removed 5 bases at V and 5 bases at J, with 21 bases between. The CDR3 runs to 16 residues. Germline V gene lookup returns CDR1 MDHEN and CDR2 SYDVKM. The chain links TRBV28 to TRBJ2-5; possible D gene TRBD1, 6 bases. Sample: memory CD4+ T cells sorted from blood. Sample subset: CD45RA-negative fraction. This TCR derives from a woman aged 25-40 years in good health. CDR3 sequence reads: CASSLNLDRRRETQYF. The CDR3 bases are TGTGCCAGCAGTCTCAACCTCGACAGGAGAAGGGAGACCCAGTACTTC.